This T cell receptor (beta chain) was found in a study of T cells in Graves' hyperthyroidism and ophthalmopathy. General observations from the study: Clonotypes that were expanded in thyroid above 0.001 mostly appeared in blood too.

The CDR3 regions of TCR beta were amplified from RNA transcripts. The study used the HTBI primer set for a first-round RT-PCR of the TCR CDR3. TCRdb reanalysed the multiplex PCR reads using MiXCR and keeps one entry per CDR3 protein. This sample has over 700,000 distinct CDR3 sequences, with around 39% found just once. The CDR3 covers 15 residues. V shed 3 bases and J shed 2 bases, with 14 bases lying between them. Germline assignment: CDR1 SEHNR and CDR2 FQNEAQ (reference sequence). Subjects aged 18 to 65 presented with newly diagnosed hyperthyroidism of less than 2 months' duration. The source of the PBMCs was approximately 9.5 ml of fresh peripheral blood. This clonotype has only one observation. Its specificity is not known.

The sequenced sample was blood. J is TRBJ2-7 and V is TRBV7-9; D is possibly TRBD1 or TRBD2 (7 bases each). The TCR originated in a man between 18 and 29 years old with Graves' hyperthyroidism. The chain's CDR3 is CASSLDQGGAYEQYF. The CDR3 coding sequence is TGTGCCAGCAGCTTGGACCAGGGGGGGGCCTACGAGCAGTACTTC.